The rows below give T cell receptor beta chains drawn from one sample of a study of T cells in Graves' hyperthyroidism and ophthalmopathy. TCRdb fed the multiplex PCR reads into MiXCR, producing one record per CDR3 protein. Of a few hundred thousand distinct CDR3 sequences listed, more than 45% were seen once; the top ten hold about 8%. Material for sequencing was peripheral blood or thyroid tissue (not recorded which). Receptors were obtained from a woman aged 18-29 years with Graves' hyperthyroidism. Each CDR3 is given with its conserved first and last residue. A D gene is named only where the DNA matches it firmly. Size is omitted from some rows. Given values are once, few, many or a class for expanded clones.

CANRDEQYF	TGTGCCAACAGGGACGAGCAGTACTTC	.	.	TRBV25-1	TRBJ2-7
CASGLVRDPQGNGYTF	TGTGCTAGTGGTTTGGTACGAGATCCACAGGGGAATGGCTACACCTTC	TRBD1	few	TRBV12-5	TRBJ1-2
CASSLAGGNEKLFF	TGTGCCAGCAGCTTAGCGGGGGGTAATGAAAAACTGTTTTTT	.	few	TRBV7-3	TRBJ1-4
CATSQSTVQETQYF	TGTGCCACCAGCCAATCAACAGTACAAGAGACCCAGTACTTC	.	.	TRBV24-1	TRBJ2-5
CASSRRDRGRTEAF	TGTGCCAGCAGCCGTCGGGACAGGGGGCGGACTGAAGCTTTC	TRBD1	.	TRBV16	TRBJ2-6
CASSSRRGTNEKLFF	TGTGCCAGCAGCTCCCGGCGGGGTACTAATGAAAAACTGTTTTTT	.	many	TRBV5-8	TRBJ1-4
CSVRAGGGNEQYF	TGCAGCGTTAGGGCAGGGGGAGGTAACGAGCAGTACTTC	.	.	TRBV29-1	TRBJ2-7
CASSLEISSGNTIYF	TGTGCCAGCAGCCTGGAAATATCCTCTGGAAACACCATATATTTT	.	.	TRBV3-1	TRBJ1-3
CATSDAGLSDDTQYF	TGTGCCACCAGTGATGCCGGACTGTCCGATGATACGCAGTATTTT	.	.	TRBV24-1	TRBJ2-3
CSVLTGTGWDQPQYF	TGCAGCGTTTTAACCGGGACAGGGTGGGATCAGCCCCAGTACTTC	TRBD1	.	TRBV29-1	TRBJ2-5
CASSLGRRGYTF	TGTGCCAGCAGTTTAGGCAGGAGGGGCTACACCTTC	.	many	TRBV12-3/TRBV12-4	TRBJ1-2
CASSQRLGQSSYNEQFF	TGTGCCAGCAGCCAAAGACTAGGACAGAGCTCCTACAATGAGCAGTTCTTC	.	once	TRBV14	TRBJ2-1
CASSAQGGNTGEPFF	TGTGCCAGCAGCGCACAGGGGGGAAACACCGGGGAGCCGTTTTTT	TRBD1	.	TRBV2	TRBJ2-2
CARAGGTEAFF	TGTGCCAGAGCGGGGGGGACTGAAGCTTTCTTT	.	.	TRBV2	TRBJ1-1
CSATDRNSGGEQYF	TGCAGTGCTACCGACAGGAATAGCGGTGGCGAGCAGTACTTC	.	.	TRBV20-1	TRBJ2-7
CASSLLATSGTDEQYF	TGTGCCAGCAGCCTACTAGCGACTAGCGGGACCGACGAGCAGTACTTC	TRBD2	.	TRBV7-9	TRBJ2-7
CASRKIWPGANVLTF	TGTGCCAGCAGGAAAATATGGCCTGGGGCCAACGTCCTGACTTTC	.	.	TRBV12-3/TRBV12-4	TRBJ2-6
CASSKGGDRQPQHF	TGTGCCAGCTCAAAAGGGGGGGATAGACAGCCCCAGCATTTT	.	.	TRBV18	TRBJ1-5
CASTRGAIEAFF	TGTGCCAGTACCCGTGGGGCTATTGAAGCTTTCTTT	.	many	TRBV19	TRBJ1-1
CSALKDGEYNEQFF	TGCAGTGCCCTTAAAGACGGAGAATACAATGAGCAGTTCTTC	.	.	TRBV20-1	TRBJ2-1
CASSPTLIQETQYF	TGTGCCAGCAGCCCGACCTTGATCCAAGAGACCCAGTACTTC	.	many	TRBV9	TRBJ2-5
CASSRDNRGVGTDTQYF	TGCGCCAGCAGCCGTGACAACAGGGGAGTTGGTACAGATACGCAGTATTTT	TRBD1	.	TRBV4-1	TRBJ2-3
CATSGDRDEKLFF	TGTGCCACCAGCGGGGACAGGGATGAAAAACTGTTTTTT	TRBD1	.	TRBV15	TRBJ1-4
CASSLTLSGSGEQFF	TGCGCCAGCAGCTTGACCCTAAGTGGGTCCGGTGAGCAGTTCTTC	.	.	TRBV5-1	TRBJ2-1
CASGSRTTGELFF	TGTGCCAGCGGGTCCAGAACCACCGGGGAGCTGTTTTTT	.	many	TRBV12-3/TRBV12-4	TRBJ2-2
CASSLVGTSDSETQYF	TGTGCCAGCAGCTTGGTAGGGACTAGCGACTCAGAGACCCAGTACTTC	TRBD2	.	TRBV7-2	TRBJ2-5
CASSPHSGGNQPQHF	TGCGCCAGCAGTCCGCATTCAGGGGGGAATCAGCCCCAGCATTTT	TRBD1	many	TRBV5-1	TRBJ1-5
CASSLSREGETQYF	TGTGCCAGCAGCTTGAGCAGGGAAGGAGAGACCCAGTACTTC	.	.	TRBV13	TRBJ2-5
CASSWRENYGYTF	TGTGCCAGCAGCTGGAGGGAAAACTATGGCTACACCTTC	.	many	TRBV7-8	TRBJ1-2
CATSDLTGGIQETQYF	TGTGCCACCAGTGATTTGACAGGCGGAATACAAGAGACCCAGTACTTC	.	.	TRBV24-1	TRBJ2-5
CSVGDGGYGYNEQFF	TGCAGCGTAGGAGATGGAGGGTATGGATACAATGAGCAGTTCTTC	.	.	TRBV29-1	TRBJ2-1
CSARHWRGYQPQHF	TGCAGTGCTAGACATTGGCGGGGTTATCAGCCCCAGCATTTT	.	.	TRBV20-1	TRBJ1-5
CASSVTGQGLIETQYF	TGTGCCAGCAGCGTCACCGGACAGGGGTTAATAGAGACCCAGTACTTC	TRBD1	.	TRBV9	TRBJ2-5
CASSVAEGRISTDTQYF	TGTGCCAGCAGCGTAGCTGAGGGGCGCATCAGCACAGATACGCAGTATTTT	.	few	TRBV9	TRBJ2-3
CASSAPIQPQKTDYNEQFF	TGTGCCAGCAGCGCACCGATCCAACCTCAAAAGACTGACTACAATGAGCAGTTCTTC	.	.	TRBV7-6	TRBJ2-1
CASSLNAGGYEQYF	TGTGCCAGCAGCTTAAACGCGGGAGGGTACGAGCAGTACTTC	TRBD2	many	TRBV7-3	TRBJ2-7
CATSRDRGVNQPQHF	TGTGCCACCAGCAGAGACAGGGGCGTCAATCAGCCCCAGCATTTT	.	.	TRBV15	TRBJ1-5
CAGSLEAQAGDTQYF	TGTGCCGGCAGCTTGGAGGCGCAGGCGGGGGATACGCAGTATTTT	.	.	TRBV7-2	TRBJ2-3
CATSSYMTVRRGEQYF	TGTGCCACCAGCAGTTATATGACAGTACGCCGAGGCGAGCAGTACTTC	.	once	TRBV15	TRBJ2-7
CASTMGGSYEQYF	TGTGCCAGCACCATGGGGGGCTCCTACGAGCAGTACTTC	.	many	TRBV6-2/TRBV6-3	TRBJ2-7
CASSQDTPGRYQETQYF	TGTGCCAGCAGCCAAGATACCCCAGGGAGGTACCAAGAGACCCAGTACTTC	.	many	TRBV4-2	TRBJ2-5
CASSPGRSLVEQYF	TGTGCCAGCAGCCCCGGACGGTCTTTAGTCGAGCAGTACTTC	.	many	TRBV13	TRBJ2-7